These T cell receptor beta chains were read from a single sample in a study of beta chain features in type 1 diabetes. Produced via immunoSEQ multiplex PCR; TCRdb's table is partial and in-frame only. The data hold about 140,000 clones, with roughly 10% observed a single time. Sample: central memory CD4+ T cells from blood. Receptor source: a woman aged 40 to 50 in good health. The CDR3 runs from the conserved cysteine through the conserved F or W. Fields, in order: V gene, clone size, D gene, J gene, CDR3 protein, CDR3 DNA. The D gene is left open where the match is weak. Clone sizes are given selectively: once, few, many, or a class where the clone is expanded.

V gene: TRBV19
clone size: -
D gene: -
J gene: TRBJ2-7
CDR3 protein: CASSQGTYEQYF
CDR3 DNA: TGTGCCAGTTCTCAGGGCACCTACGAGCAGTACTTC

V gene: TRBV19
clone size: few
D gene: -
J gene: TRBJ1-2
CDR3 protein: CASSSQGHTYGYTF
CDR3 DNA: TGTGCCAGTAGTTCTCAGGGACACACCTATGGCTACACCTTC

V gene: TRBV7-2
clone size: few
D gene: -
J gene: TRBJ2-1
CDR3 protein: CASSLLRGNEQFF
CDR3 DNA: TGTGCCAGCAGCTTATTAAGGGGGAATGAGCAGTTCTTC

V gene: TRBV7-2
clone size: -
D gene: TRBD2
J gene: TRBJ2-7
CDR3 protein: CASSLASGGYSYEQYF
CDR3 DNA: TGTGCCAGCAGCTTAGCTAGCGGGGGGTACTCCTACGAGCAGTACTTC

V gene: TRBV7-2
clone size: few
D gene: TRBD2
J gene: TRBJ2-1
CDR3 protein: CASSSSGGAYNEQFF
CDR3 DNA: TGTGCCAGCAGCTCAAGCGGGGGGGCCTACAATGAGCAGTTCTTC

V gene: TRBV5-4
clone size: few
D gene: -
J gene: TRBJ2-5
CDR3 protein: CASSFDSYQETQYF
CDR3 DNA: TGTGCCAGCAGCTTTGACAGCTACCAAGAGACCCAGTACTTC

V gene: TRBV7-8
clone size: few
D gene: TRBD2
J gene: TRBJ2-1
CDR3 protein: CASRLAGNNEQFF
CDR3 DNA: TGTGCCAGCAGACTAGCGGGGAACAATGAGCAGTTCTTC

V gene: TRBV29-1
clone size: few
D gene: TRBD1
J gene: TRBJ1-5
CDR3 protein: CSVVVVGQGNQPQHF
CDR3 DNA: TGCAGCGTTGTGGTAGTGGGACAGGGGAATCAGCCCCAGCATTTT

V gene: TRBV2
clone size: few
D gene: TRBD2
J gene: TRBJ2-5
CDR3 protein: CASTRDSGRGQETQYF
CDR3 DNA: TGTGCCAGCACCCGGGATTCCGGGCGGGGGCAAGAGACCCAGTACTTC

V gene: TRBV5-1
clone size: -
D gene: TRBD2
J gene: TRBJ2-1
CDR3 protein: CASSLGGGSSYNEQFF
CDR3 DNA: TGCGCCAGCAGCTTGGGTGGCGGGAGCTCCTACAATGAGCAGTTCTTC

V gene: TRBV7-8
clone size: -
D gene: -
J gene: TRBJ1-2
CDR3 protein: CASSLVSGNYGYTF
CDR3 DNA: TGTGCCAGCAGCTTAGTATCGGGGAACTATGGCTACACCTTC

V gene: TRBV29-1
clone size: many
D gene: -
J gene: TRBJ2-7
CDR3 protein: CSVGTGFEQYF
CDR3 DNA: TGCAGCGTTGGAACGGGGTTCGAGCAGTACTTC

V gene: TRBV11-2
clone size: many
D gene: -
J gene: TRBJ2-7
CDR3 protein: CASSLSRDSYEQYF
CDR3 DNA: TGTGCCAGCAGCTTATCCAGGGACTCGTATGAGCAGTACTTC

V gene: TRBV2
clone size: many
D gene: -
J gene: TRBJ2-7
CDR3 protein: CASSGGGQDEQYF
CDR3 DNA: TGTGCCAGCAGTGGAGGGGGACAAGACGAGCAGTACTTC

V gene: TRBV21-1
clone size: -
D gene: -
J gene: TRBJ1-5
CDR3 protein: CAISRPQHF
CDR3 DNA: TGTGCAATTAGTCGGCCCCAGCATTTT

V gene: TRBV14
clone size: -
D gene: -
J gene: TRBJ2-5
CDR3 protein: CASSRRDYQETQYF
CDR3 DNA: TGTGCCAGCAGCCGCCGGGACTACCAAGAGACCCAGTACTTC

V gene: TRBV7-9
clone size: few
D gene: -
J gene: TRBJ1-6
CDR3 protein: CASSPWEDNSPLHF
CDR3 DNA: TGTGCCAGCAGCCCCTGGGAGGATAATTCACCCCTCCACTTT

V gene: TRBV5-1
clone size: -
D gene: -
J gene: TRBJ1-4
CDR3 protein: CASSLGAGSINEKLFF
CDR3 DNA: TGCGCCAGCAGCTTGGGGGCCGGGAGTATCAATGAAAAACTGTTTTTT

V gene: TRBV21-1
clone size: -
D gene: -
J gene: TRBJ1-5
CDR3 protein: CASSKVGAYSNQPQHF
CDR3 DNA: TGTGCCAGCAGTAAGGTAGGAGCTTATAGCAATCAGCCCCAGCATTTT

V gene: TRBV6-1
clone size: -
D gene: TRBD2
J gene: TRBJ2-2
CDR3 protein: CASSWTGGNTGELFF
CDR3 DNA: TGTGCCAGCAGTTGGACGGGGGGGAACACCGGGGAGCTGTTTTTT

V gene: TRBV11-2
clone size: -
D gene: -
J gene: TRBJ2-2
CDR3 protein: CASSLAPRLFF
CDR3 DNA: TGTGCCAGCAGCTTAGCGCCACGGTTGTTTTTT

V gene: TRBV13
clone size: -
D gene: -
J gene: TRBJ1-1
CDR3 protein: CASSPPTPQGNMNTEAFF
CDR3 DNA: TGTGCCAGCAGCCCACCCACCCCGCAGGGGAACATGAACACTGAAGCTTTCTTT

V gene: TRBV7-6
clone size: few
D gene: -
J gene: TRBJ1-1
CDR3 protein: CASSSREDSEAFF
CDR3 DNA: TGTGCCAGCAGCTCCCGGGAGGACAGTGAAGCTTTCTTT

V gene: TRBV10-3
clone size: few
D gene: TRBD2
J gene: TRBJ2-3
CDR3 protein: CAIWEGDTQYF
CDR3 DNA: TGTGCCATCTGGGAGGGAGATACGCAGTATTTT

V gene: TRBV5-1
clone size: few
D gene: -
J gene: TRBJ2-5
CDR3 protein: CASSLEVQGGETQYF
CDR3 DNA: TGCGCCAGCAGCTTGGAGGTTCAGGGCGGAGAGACCCAGTACTTC

V gene: TRBV13
clone size: few
D gene: TRBD2
J gene: TRBJ2-1
CDR3 protein: CASSRQEGIAGGYNEQFF
CDR3 DNA: TGTGCCAGCAGCCGACAAGAGGGGATAGCGGGGGGCTACAATGAGCAGTTCTTC

V gene: TRBV19
clone size: few
D gene: -
J gene: TRBJ2-5
CDR3 protein: CASSVSREETQYF
CDR3 DNA: TGTGCCAGTAGTGTTAGCCGGGAGGAGACCCAGTACTTC

V gene: TRBV6-6
clone size: few
D gene: -
J gene: TRBJ2-7
CDR3 protein: CASSSENLNEQYF
CDR3 DNA: TGTGCCAGCAGTTCGGAGAACCTTAACGAGCAGTACTTC

V gene: TRBV7-6
clone size: -
D gene: TRBD2
J gene: TRBJ2-3
CDR3 protein: CASSLQRGGTDTQYF
CDR3 DNA: TGTGCCAGCAGCCTTCAGCGGGGGGGCACAGATACGCAGTATTTT

V gene: TRBV5-1
clone size: -
D gene: TRBD2
J gene: TRBJ2-1
CDR3 protein: CASSFLAGANEQFF
CDR3 DNA: TGCGCCAGCAGCTTTCTAGCGGGGGCCAATGAGCAGTTCTTC

V gene: TRBV18
clone size: many
D gene: -
J gene: TRBJ1-1
CDR3 protein: CASSPPVGGNTEAFF
CDR3 DNA: TGTGCCAGCTCACCACCGGTCGGGGGGAACACTGAAGCTTTCTTT

V gene: TRBV7-2
clone size: -
D gene: -
J gene: TRBJ2-7
CDR3 protein: CASSLAGGQYEQYF
CDR3 DNA: TGTGCCAGCAGCTTAGCGGGGGGGCAGTACGAGCAGTACTTC

V gene: TRBV5-4
clone size: -
D gene: TRBD1
J gene: TRBJ1-5
CDR3 protein: CASSSDRGGQPQHF
CDR3 DNA: TGTGCCAGCAGCTCGGACAGGGGAGGACAGCCCCAGCATTTT

V gene: TRBV5-4
clone size: few
D gene: -
J gene: TRBJ2-5
CDR3 protein: CASSLVGPAGETQYF
CDR3 DNA: TGTGCCAGCAGCTTGGTAGGCCCAGCAGGGGAGACCCAGTACTTC

V gene: TRBV18
clone size: -
D gene: -
J gene: TRBJ2-7
CDR3 protein: CASSPGQGTHEQYF
CDR3 DNA: TGTGCCAGCTCTCCCGGGCAGGGGACCCACGAGCAGTACTTC

V gene: TRBV9
clone size: few
D gene: -
J gene: TRBJ2-3
CDR3 protein: CASSDFASGTDTQYF
CDR3 DNA: TGTGCCAGCAGCGACTTTGCTAGCGGCACAGATACGCAGTATTTT

V gene: TRBV11-2
clone size: -
D gene: -
J gene: TRBJ1-6
CDR3 protein: CASSLDRIVENSPLHF
CDR3 DNA: TGTGCCAGCAGCTTAGATCGAATAGTGGAGAATTCACCCCTCCACTTT

V gene: TRBV7-9
clone size: few
D gene: -
J gene: TRBJ2-3
CDR3 protein: CASSFIRVADTQYF
CDR3 DNA: TGTGCCAGCAGCTTCATCAGGGTGGCAGATACGCAGTATTTT

V gene: TRBV11-2
clone size: -
D gene: TRBD1
J gene: TRBJ2-2
CDR3 protein: CASSQDRVTGELFF
CDR3 DNA: TGTGCCAGCAGCCAGGACAGGGTAACCGGGGAGCTGTTTTTT

V gene: TRBV6-6
clone size: -
D gene: -
J gene: TRBJ2-3
CDR3 protein: CASRPRLGGSTDTQYF
CDR3 DNA: TGTGCCAGCAGACCCCGACTAGGCGGGAGCACAGATACGCAGTATTTT

V gene: TRBV7-9
clone size: many
D gene: -
J gene: TRBJ1-5
CDR3 protein: CASSRAGGPNQPQHF
CDR3 DNA: TGTGCCAGCAGTCGTGCCGGGGGGCCCAATCAGCCCCAGCATTTT

V gene: TRBV21-1
clone size: few
D gene: -
J gene: TRBJ2-7
CDR3 protein: CASIISYSYEQYF
CDR3 DNA: TGTGCCAGCATCATAAGCTATTCCTACGAGCAGTACTTC

V gene: TRBV4-3
clone size: few
D gene: TRBD1
J gene: TRBJ2-3
CDR3 protein: CASSWQGASTDTQYF
CDR3 DNA: TGCGCCAGCAGCTGGCAGGGGGCAAGCACAGATACGCAGTATTTT

V gene: TRBV15
clone size: few
D gene: TRBD1
J gene: TRBJ1-1
CDR3 protein: CATSRRDRESEAFF
CDR3 DNA: TGTGCCACCAGCCGCCGGGACAGGGAATCAGAGGCTTTCTTT

V gene: TRBV5-1
clone size: many
D gene: -
J gene: TRBJ2-5
CDR3 protein: CASSLPRGPNQETQYF
CDR3 DNA: TGCGCCAGCAGCTTGCCCAGGGGACCTAACCAAGAGACCCAGTACTTC

V gene: TRBV19
clone size: few
D gene: -
J gene: TRBJ2-7
CDR3 protein: CASSMGSGYSSYEQYF
CDR3 DNA: TGTGCCAGTAGTATGGGGAGCGGATATAGCTCCTACGAGCAGTACTTC

V gene: TRBV12-5
clone size: few
D gene: TRBD1
J gene: TRBJ1-2
CDR3 protein: CASGTGQGAYGYTF
CDR3 DNA: TGTGCTAGTGGTACCGGACAGGGGGCCTATGGCTACACCTTC

V gene: TRBV6-5
clone size: few
D gene: TRBD2
J gene: TRBJ2-1
CDR3 protein: CASSISGGAREQFF
CDR3 DNA: TGTGCCAGCAGTATTAGCGGGGGGGCCCGAGAGCAGTTCTTC

V gene: TRBV6-5
clone size: -
D gene: -
J gene: TRBJ2-3
CDR3 protein: CASSYSSAASTDTQYF
CDR3 DNA: TGTGCCAGCAGTTACTCGTCGGCGGCGAGCACAGATACGCAGTATTTT

V gene: TRBV2
clone size: many
D gene: TRBD1
J gene: TRBJ1-2
CDR3 protein: CASSEGDRGAPTF
CDR3 DNA: TGTGCCAGCAGTGAAGGGGACAGGGGAGCCCCCACCTTC

V gene: TRBV4-1
clone size: -
D gene: -
J gene: TRBJ2-5
CDR3 protein: CASSQGGSVETQYF
CDR3 DNA: TGCGCCAGCAGCCAAGGAGGGTCCGTAGAGACCCAGTACTTC

V gene: TRBV5-1
clone size: few
D gene: TRBD1
J gene: TRBJ2-7
CDR3 protein: CASNPGGPSYEQYF
CDR3 DNA: TGCGCCAGCAACCCAGGGGGTCCCTCCTACGAGCAGTACTTC

V gene: TRBV2
clone size: few
D gene: TRBD1
J gene: TRBJ1-1
CDR3 protein: CASREGQSNTEAFF
CDR3 DNA: TGTGCCAGCAGGGAGGGACAGTCCAACACTGAAGCTTTCTTT

V gene: TRBV7-2
clone size: -
D gene: -
J gene: TRBJ2-5
CDR3 protein: CASRLGGWETQYF
CDR3 DNA: TGTGCCAGCAGACTCGGGGGATGGGAGACCCAGTACTTC

V gene: TRBV15
clone size: -
D gene: -
J gene: TRBJ2-2
CDR3 protein: CATSRDVGPGELFF
CDR3 DNA: TGTGCCACCAGCAGAGATGTGGGGCCCGGGGAGCTGTTTTTT

V gene: TRBV2
clone size: -
D gene: TRBD1
J gene: TRBJ1-4
CDR3 protein: CASTRQGSGGEKLFF
CDR3 DNA: TGTGCCAGCACACGACAGGGTAGCGGGGGGGAAAAACTGTTTTTT

V gene: TRBV2
clone size: once
D gene: TRBD2
J gene: TRBJ2-7
CDR3 protein: CASSQPGGGPYEQYF
CDR3 DNA: TGTGCCAGCAGTCAGCCGGGGGGGGGACCCTACGAGCAGTACTTC